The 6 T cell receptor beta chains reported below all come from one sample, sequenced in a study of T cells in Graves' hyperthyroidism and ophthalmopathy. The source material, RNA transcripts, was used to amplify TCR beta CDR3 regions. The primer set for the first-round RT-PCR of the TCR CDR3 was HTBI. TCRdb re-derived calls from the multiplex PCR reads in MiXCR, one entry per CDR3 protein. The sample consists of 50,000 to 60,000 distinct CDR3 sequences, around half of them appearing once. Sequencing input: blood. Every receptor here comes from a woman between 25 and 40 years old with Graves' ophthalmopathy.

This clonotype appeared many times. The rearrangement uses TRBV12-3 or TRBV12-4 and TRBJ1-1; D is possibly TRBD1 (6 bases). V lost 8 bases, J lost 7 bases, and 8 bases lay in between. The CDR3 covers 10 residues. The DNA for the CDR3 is TGTGCCAGCGGGGACATTGAAGCTTTCTTT. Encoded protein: CASGDIEAFF.

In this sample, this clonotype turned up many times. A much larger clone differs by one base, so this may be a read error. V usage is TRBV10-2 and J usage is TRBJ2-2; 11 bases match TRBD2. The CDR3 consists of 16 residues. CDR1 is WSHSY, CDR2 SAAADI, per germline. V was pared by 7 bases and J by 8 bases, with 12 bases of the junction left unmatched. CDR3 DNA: TGCGCCAGCACCCGGGTTACTAGCGGGAGTGCTGGGGAGCTGTTTTTT. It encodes CASTRVTSGSAGELFF.

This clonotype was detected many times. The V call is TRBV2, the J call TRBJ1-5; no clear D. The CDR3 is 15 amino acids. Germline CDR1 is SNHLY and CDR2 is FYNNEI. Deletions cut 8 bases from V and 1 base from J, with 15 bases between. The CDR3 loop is CASHYVRMSNQPQHF. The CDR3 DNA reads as TGTGCCAGCCATTATGTAAGGATGAGCAATCAGCCCCAGCATTTT.

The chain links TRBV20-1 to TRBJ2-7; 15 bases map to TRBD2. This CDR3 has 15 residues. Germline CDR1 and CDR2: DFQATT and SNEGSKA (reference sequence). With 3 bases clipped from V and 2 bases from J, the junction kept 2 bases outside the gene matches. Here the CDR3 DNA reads TGCAGTGCTAGCCGGACTAGCGGGAGGGCCTACGAGCAGTACTTC. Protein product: CSASRTSGRAYEQYF.

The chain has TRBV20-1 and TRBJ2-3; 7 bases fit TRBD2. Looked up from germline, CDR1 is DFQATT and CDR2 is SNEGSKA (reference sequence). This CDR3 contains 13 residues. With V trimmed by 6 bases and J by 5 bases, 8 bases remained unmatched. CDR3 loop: CSAWDYAVDTQYF. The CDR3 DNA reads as TGCAGTGCATGGGACTATGCCGTAGATACGCAGTATTTT.

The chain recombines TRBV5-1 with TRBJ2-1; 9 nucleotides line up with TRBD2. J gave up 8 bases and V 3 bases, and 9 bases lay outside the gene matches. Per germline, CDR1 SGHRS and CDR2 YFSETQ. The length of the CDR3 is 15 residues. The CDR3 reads CASSSGLAYSHEQFF. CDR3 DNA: TGCGCCAGCAGCTCGGGACTAGCTTATTCCCATGAGCAGTTCTTC.